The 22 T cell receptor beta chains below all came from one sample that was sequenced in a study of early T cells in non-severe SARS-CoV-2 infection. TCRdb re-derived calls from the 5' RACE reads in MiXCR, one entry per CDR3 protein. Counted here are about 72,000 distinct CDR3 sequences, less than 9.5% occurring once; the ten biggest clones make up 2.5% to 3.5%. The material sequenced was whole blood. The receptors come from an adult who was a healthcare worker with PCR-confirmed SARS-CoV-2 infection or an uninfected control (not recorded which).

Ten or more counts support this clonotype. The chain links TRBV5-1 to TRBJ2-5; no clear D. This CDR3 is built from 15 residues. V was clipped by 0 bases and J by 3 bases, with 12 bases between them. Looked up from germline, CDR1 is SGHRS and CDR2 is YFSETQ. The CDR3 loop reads CASSLAINGEETQYF. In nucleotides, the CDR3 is TGCGCCAGCAGCTTGGCCATTAACGGAGAAGAGACCCAGTACTTC. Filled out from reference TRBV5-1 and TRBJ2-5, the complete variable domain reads KAGVTQTPRYLIKTRGQQVTLSCSPISGHRSVSWYQQTPGQGLQFLFEYFSETQRNKGNFPGRFSGRQFSNSRSEMNVSTLELGDSALYLCASSLAINGEETQYFGPGTRLLVL.

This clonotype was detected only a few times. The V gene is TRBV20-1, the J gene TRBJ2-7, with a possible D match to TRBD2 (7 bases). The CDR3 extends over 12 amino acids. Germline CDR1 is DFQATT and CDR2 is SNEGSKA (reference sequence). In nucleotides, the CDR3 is TGCGGGGGGGCGGGAGCGTCCTACGAGCAGTACTTC. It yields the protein CGGAGASYEQYF.

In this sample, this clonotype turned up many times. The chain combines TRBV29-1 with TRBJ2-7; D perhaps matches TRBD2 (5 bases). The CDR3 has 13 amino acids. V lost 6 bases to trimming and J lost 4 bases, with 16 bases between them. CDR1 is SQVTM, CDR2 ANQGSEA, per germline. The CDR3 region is CSVVHGGVYEQYF. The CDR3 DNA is TGCAGCGTCGTCCATGGAGGTGTTTACGAGCAGTACTTC.

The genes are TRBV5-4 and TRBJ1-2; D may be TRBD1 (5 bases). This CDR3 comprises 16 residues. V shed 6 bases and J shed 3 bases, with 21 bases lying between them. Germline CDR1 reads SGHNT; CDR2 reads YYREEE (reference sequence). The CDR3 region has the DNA TGTGCCAGCACCCCAGAGGTTCGGGGCGCGGACTATGGCTACACCTTC. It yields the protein CASTPEVRGADYGYTF.

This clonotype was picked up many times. In DNA, the CDR3 is TGTGCCAGCAGCTTAGTCTCTGGAGAGAATGAGCAGTTCTTC. It is translated as CASSLVSGENEQFF. The J gene is TRBJ2-1, the V gene TRBV7-7; D remains unclear. With 1 base removed from V and 7 bases from J, the gap between germline ends came to 11 bases. Germline CDR1 SSHAT, CDR2 FNYEAQ (reference sequence). There are 14 residues in the CDR3.

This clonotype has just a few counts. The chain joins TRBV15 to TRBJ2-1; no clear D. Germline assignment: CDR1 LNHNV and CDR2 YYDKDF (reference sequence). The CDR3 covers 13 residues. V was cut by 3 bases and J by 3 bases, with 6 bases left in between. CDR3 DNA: TGTGCCACCAGCAGCTATTACTACAATGAGCAGTTCTTC. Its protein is CATSSYYYNEQFF.

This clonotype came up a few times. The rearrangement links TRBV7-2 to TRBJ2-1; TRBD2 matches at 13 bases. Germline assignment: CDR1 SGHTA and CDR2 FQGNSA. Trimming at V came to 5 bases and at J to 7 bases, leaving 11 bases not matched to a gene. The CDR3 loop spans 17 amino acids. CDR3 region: CASSLGPGTSGMNEQFF. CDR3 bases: TGTGCCAGCAGCCTCGGGCCCGGGACTAGCGGGATGAATGAGCAGTTCTTC.

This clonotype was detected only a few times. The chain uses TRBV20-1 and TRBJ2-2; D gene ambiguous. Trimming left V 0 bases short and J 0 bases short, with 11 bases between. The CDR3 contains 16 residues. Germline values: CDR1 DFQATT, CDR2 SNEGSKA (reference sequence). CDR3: CSARDFLSSNTGELFF. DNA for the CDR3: TGCAGTGCTAGAGATTTTTTGAGTTCGAACACCGGGGAGCTGTTTTTT.

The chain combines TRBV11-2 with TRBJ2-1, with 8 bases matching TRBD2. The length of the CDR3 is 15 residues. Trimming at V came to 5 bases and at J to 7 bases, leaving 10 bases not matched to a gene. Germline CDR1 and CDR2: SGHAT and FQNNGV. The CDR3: CASSTIAGSRNEQFF. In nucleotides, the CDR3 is TGTGCCAGCAGCACTATAGCGGGATCTCGGAATGAGCAGTTCTTC. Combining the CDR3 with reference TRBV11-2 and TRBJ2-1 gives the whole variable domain EAGVAQSPRYKIIEKRQSVAFWCNPISGHATLYWYQQILGQGPKLLIQFQNNGVVDDSQLPKDRFSAERLKGVDSTLKIQPAKLEDSAVYLCASSTIAGSRNEQFFGPGTRLTVL.

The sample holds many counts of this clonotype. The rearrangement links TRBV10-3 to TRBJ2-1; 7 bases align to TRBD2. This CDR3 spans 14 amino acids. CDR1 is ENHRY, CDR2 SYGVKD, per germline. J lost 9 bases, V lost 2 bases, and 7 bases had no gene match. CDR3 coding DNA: TGTGCCATCAGTGAGGCGGGAGCGCTGATTGAGCAGTTCTTC. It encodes CAISEAGALIEQFF.

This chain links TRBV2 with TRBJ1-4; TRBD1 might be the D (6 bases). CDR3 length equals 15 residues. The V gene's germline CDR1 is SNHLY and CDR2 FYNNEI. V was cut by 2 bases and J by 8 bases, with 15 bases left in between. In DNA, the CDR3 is TGTGCCAGCAGTGAATCTGTTCGGGGGGCGGAAAAACTGTTTTTT. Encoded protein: CASSESVRGAEKLFF.

CDR3 sequence (DNA): TGTGCCAGCAGCCCCAACTTGGGGGAGACCCAGTACTTC. This codes for CASSPNLGETQYF. The V gene is TRBV7-3, the J gene TRBJ2-5, with D unclear. CDR3 length: 13 amino acids. The germline gives CDR1 SGHTA, CDR2 FQGTGA. V was pared by 5 bases and J by 5 bases, with 12 bases between.

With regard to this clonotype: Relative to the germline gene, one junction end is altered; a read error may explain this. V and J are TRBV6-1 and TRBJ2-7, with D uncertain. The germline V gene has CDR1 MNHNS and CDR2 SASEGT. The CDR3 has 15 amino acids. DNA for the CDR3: TGTGCCAGCAGTGGGATAGGGCAGGTGCCCTACAAGCAGTACTTC. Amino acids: CASSGIGQVPYKQYF.

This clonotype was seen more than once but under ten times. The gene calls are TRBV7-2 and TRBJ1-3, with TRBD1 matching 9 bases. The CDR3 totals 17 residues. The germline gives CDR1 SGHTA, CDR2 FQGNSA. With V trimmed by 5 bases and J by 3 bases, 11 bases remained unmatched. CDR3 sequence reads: CASSPIPQGAGGNTIYF. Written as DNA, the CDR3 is TGTGCCAGCAGCCCAATCCCACAGGGGGCCGGTGGAAACACCATATATTTT.

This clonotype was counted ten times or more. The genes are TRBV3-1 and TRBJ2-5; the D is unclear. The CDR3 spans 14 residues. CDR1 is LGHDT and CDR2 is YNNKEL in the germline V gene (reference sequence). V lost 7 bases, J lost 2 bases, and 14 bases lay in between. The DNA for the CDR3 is TGTGCCAGCACCAGCATCGGTGATCAAGAGACCCAGTACTTC. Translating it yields CASTSIGDQETQYF.

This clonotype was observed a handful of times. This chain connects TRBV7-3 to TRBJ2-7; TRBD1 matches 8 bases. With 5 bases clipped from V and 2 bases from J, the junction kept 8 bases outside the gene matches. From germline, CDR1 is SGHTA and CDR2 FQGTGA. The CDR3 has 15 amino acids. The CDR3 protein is CASSHTGTGPYEQYF. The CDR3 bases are TGTGCCAGCAGCCACACTGGGACAGGCCCCTACGAGCAGTACTTC. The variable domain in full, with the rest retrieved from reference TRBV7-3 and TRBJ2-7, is GAGVSQTPSNKVTEKGKYVELRCDPISGHTALYWYRQSLGQGPEFLIYFQGTGAADDSGLPNDRFFAVRPEGSVSTLKIQRTERGDSAVYLCASSHTGTGPYEQYFGPGTRLTVT.

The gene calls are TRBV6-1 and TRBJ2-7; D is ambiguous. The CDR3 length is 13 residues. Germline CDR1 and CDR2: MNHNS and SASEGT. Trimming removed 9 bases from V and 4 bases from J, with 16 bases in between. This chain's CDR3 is CARETTPAYEQYF. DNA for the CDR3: TGTGCCAGAGAGACGACCCCAGCATACGAGCAGTACTTC.

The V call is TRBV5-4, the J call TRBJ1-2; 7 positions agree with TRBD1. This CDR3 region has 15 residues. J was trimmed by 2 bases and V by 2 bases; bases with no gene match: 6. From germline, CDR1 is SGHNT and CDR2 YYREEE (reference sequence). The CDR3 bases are TGTGCCAGCAGCTTCCCGACAGGGACGAACTATGGCTACACCTTC. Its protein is CASSFPTGTNYGYTF. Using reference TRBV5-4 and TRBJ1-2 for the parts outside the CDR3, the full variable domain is ETGVTQSPTHLIKTRGQQVTLRCSSQSGHNTVSWYQQALGQGPQFIFQYYREEENGRGNFPPRFSGLQFPNYSSELNVNALELDDSALYLCASSFPTGTNYGYTFGSGTRLTVV.

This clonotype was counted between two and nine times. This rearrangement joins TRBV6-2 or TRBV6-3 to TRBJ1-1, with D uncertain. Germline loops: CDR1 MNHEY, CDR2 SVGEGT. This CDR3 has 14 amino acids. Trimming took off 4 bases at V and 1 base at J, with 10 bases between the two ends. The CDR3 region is CASSSLKPNTEAFF. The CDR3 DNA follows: TGTGCCAGCAGTTCCTTGAAGCCGAACACTGAAGCTTTCTTT.

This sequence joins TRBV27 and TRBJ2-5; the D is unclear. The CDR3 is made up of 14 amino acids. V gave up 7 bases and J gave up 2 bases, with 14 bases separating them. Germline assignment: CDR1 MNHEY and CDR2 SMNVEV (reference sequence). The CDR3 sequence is CASKSPAEQETQYF. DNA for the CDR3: TGTGCCAGCAAAAGCCCGGCCGAACAAGAGACCCAGTACTTC.

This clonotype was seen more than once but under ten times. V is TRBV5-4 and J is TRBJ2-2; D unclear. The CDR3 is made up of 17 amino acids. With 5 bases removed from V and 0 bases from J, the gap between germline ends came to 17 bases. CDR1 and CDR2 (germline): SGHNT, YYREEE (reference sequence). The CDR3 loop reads CASRPGLASANTGELFF. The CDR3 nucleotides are TGTGCCAGCAGACCGGGTTTGGCCAGCGCGAACACCGGGGAGCTGTTTTTT.

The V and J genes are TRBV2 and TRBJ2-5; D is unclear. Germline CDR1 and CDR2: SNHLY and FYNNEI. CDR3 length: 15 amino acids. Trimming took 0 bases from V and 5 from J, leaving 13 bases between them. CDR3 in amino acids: CASSEALGGRETQYF. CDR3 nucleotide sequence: TGTGCCAGCAGTGAAGCGTTAGGCGGTAGGGAGACCCAGTACTTC.